The 23 T cell receptor beta chains in this list originate from one sample, sequenced in a study of blood T cell repertoires in COVID-19. The assay was immunoSEQ multiplex PCR, and TCRdb's table has in-frame clones only and misses some. The data show about 300,000 clones, approximately 84% seen once. Material: peripheral blood. The receptors shown here come from a human donor with COVID-19, enrolled during active disease. The donor label of this sample is uncertain.

The chain carries TRBV12-5 and TRBJ1-2; a weak D match, TRBD1 (6 bases). Trimming took off 6 bases at V and 1 base at J, with 18 bases between the two ends. Germline V gene lookup returns CDR1 LGHNT and CDR2 FRNRAP. This CDR3 contains 16 residues. CDR3 DNA sequence: TGTGCTAGTGGCGCTACTTCTGGACAGTTTAACTATGGCTACACCTTC. It yields the protein CASGATSGQFNYGYTF.

The rearrangement joins TRBV7-3 to TRBJ1-1, with D possibly being TRBD1 (5 bases). The germline V and J ends were trimmed by 5 bases and 1 base, with 14 bases remaining between them. There are 15 residues in the CDR3. From germline, CDR1 is SGHTA and CDR2 FQGTGA. The CDR3: CASSADGGENTEAFF. The CDR3 region has the DNA TGTGCCAGCAGCGCCGACGGGGGAGAGAACACTGAAGCTTTCTTT.

This clone occurred a few times. The chain employs TRBV3-1 (or the pseudogene TRBV3-2) and TRBJ1-3; D not certain. Germline-derived CDR1 and CDR2 are LGHDT and YNNKEL (reference sequence). This CDR3 is 15 amino acids long. V lost 1 base and J 1 base, leaving 8 bases between the germline ends. For the CDR3, the DNA is TGTGCCAGCAGCCAAGTGACGGGTTCTGGAAACACCATATATTTT. Protein sequence: CASSQVTGSGNTIYF.

The J gene is TRBJ2-3, the V gene TRBV7-3; 8 bases align to TRBD2. The CDR3 has 15 residues. V shed 5 bases and J 5 bases; nucleotides not matched to a gene: 9. In germline, CDR1 is SGHTA, CDR2 FQGTGA. The CDR3, as DNA: TGTGCCAGCAGCCCCGTTGCGGGGGGAGGAGATACGCAGTATTTT. This gives the protein CASSPVAGGGDTQYF.

CDR3 sequence (DNA): TGTGCCAGCAGGGACAGGGGGACAGATACGCAGTATTTT. It yields the protein CASRDRGTDTQYF. The chain uses TRBV2 and TRBJ2-3, with TRBD1 identical over 10 bases. CDR1 is SNHLY and CDR2 is FYNNEI in the germline V gene. The CDR3 covers 13 residues. V shed 6 bases and J 3 bases; nucleotides not matched to a gene: 0.

Comments on this clone: One junction end disagrees with the germline gene, perhaps due to a read error. The chain carries TRBV5-6 and TRBJ2-7; D gene unclear. This CDR3 contains 14 residues. Germline values: CDR1 SGHDT, CDR2 YYEEEE. Here the CDR3 reads CANSLVVSSYEQYF. The CDR3, as DNA: TGTGCCAACAGCTTGGTTGTCAGTTCCTACGAGCAGTACTTC.

The CDR3 region has the DNA TGTGCCTGGAGTCAGGAGGGCACAGATACGCAGTATTTT. This encodes CAWSQEGTDTQYF. This chain connects TRBV30 to TRBJ2-3; a possible D gene is TRBD2 (5 bases). This CDR3 contains 13 residues. Looked up from germline, CDR1 is GTSNPN and CDR2 is SVGIG (reference sequence). V was trimmed by 2 bases and J by 1 base, leaving 7 bases between them.

Notes on this clone: Mismatch with germline at one junction end may stem from a read error. The V call is TRBV7-7, the J call TRBJ2-5, with 9 bases aligning to TRBD1. The germline CDR1 and CDR2 sequences are SSHAT and FNYEAQ (reference sequence). The CDR3 extends over 15 amino acids. This CDR3 reads CASSLGTGRQETQYF. The CDR3, as DNA: TGTGCTAGCAGCTTAGGGACAGGGCGACAAGAGACCCAGTACTTC.

The chain uses TRBV30 and TRBJ2-7; the D gene is possibly TRBD1 (5 bases). Trimming left V 2 bases short and J 7 bases short, with 18 bases between. CDR1 GTSNPN and CDR2 SVGIG come from the germline V gene (reference sequence). There are 14 residues in the CDR3. The CDR3 reads CAWSRSRGFSEQYF. The CDR3 DNA is TGTGCCTGGAGTAGGAGTAGGGGATTTAGTGAGCAGTACTTC.

The chain combines TRBV19 with TRBJ2-1; D is possibly TRBD2 (6 bases). The V gene's germline CDR1 is LNHDA and CDR2 SQIVND (reference sequence). This CDR3 has 14 residues. Trimming stripped 10 bases from V and 0 bases from J, with 13 bases between. CDR3 coding DNA: TGTGCCACCACGGTCGGGAGCTCCTACAATGAGCAGTTCTTC. Protein: CATTVGSSYNEQFF.

As for this clone: The sample has other DNA sequences that encode this CDR3 too. V is TRBV18 and J is TRBJ1-5, with D possibly being TRBD1 (5 bases). Germline CDR1 is KGHSH and CDR2 is LQKENI. This CDR3 has 14 amino acids. The V end was cut by 3 bases, the J end by 1 base, with 7 bases between. The CDR3 spells CASSPGQSNQPQHF. CDR3 DNA: TGTGCCAGCTCACCCGGACAAAGCAATCAGCCCCAGCATTTT.

The chain combines TRBV9 with TRBJ2-7, with D possibly being TRBD1 (8 bases). The germline V and J ends were trimmed by 6 bases and 3 bases, with 28 bases remaining between them. The CDR3 consists of 18 residues. In germline, CDR1 is SGDLS, CDR2 YYNGEE. CDR3 DNA: TGTGCCAGCACCAGGGGGCTAGCGGACGAAGGTTTGAACTACGAGCAGTACTTC. It encodes CASTRGLADEGLNYEQYF.

The chain recombines TRBV10-3 with TRBJ2-7, with 9 bases that match TRBD2. Germline CDR1 and CDR2: ENHRY and SYGVKD. V shed 4 bases and J 5 bases; nucleotides not matched to a gene: 9. The CDR3 is made up of 15 amino acids. CDR3 region: CAISGLSGRGNEQYF. CDR3 sequence (DNA): TGTGCCATCAGTGGCCTTAGCGGGAGAGGCAACGAGCAGTACTTC.

The count of this clone is one. The chain has TRBV5-1 and TRBJ1-4; D possibly corresponds to TRBD1 (6 bases). Trimming pared 5 bases from V and 5 bases from J, leaving 16 bases between. Germline V lookup: CDR1 SGHRS, CDR2 YFSETQ. CDR3 length: 15 residues. CDR3 in amino acids: CASSSEWTANEKLFF. CDR3 DNA: TGCGCCAGCAGTTCCGAGTGGACAGCAAATGAAAAACTGTTTTTT.

J is TRBJ1-2 and V is TRBV4-1; 8 bases agree with TRBD1. The V and J ends lost 1 base and 8 bases, in that order; junction bases with no gene match: 9. The CDR3 extends over 15 amino acids. Germline V gene data show CDR1 as MGHRA and CDR2 as YSYEKL. CDR3 in DNA: TGCGCCAGCAGCCAAGGGCAGGGGGCCAGGAGCGGCTACACCTTC. Amino acid sequence: CASSQGQGARSGYTF.

V gene TRBV28 combines with J gene TRBJ2-7; D possibly corresponds to TRBD1 (5 bases). This CDR3 comprises 13 residues. Germline CDR1 is MDHEN and CDR2 is SYDVKM. The V gene lost 5 bases and the J gene lost 3 bases, with 11 bases spanning the gap. CDR3 nucleotides: TGTGCCAGCAGTATTGGCAGGGACTACGAGCAGTACTTC. It codes for CASSIGRDYEQYF.

This clone was seen a handful of times. The V call is TRBV15, the J call TRBJ2-7; D not resolved. Trimming removed 0 bases at V and 0 bases at J, with 6 bases between. Germline loops: CDR1 LNHNV, CDR2 YYDKDF (reference sequence). This CDR3 comprises 14 residues. The CDR3 nucleotides are TGTGCCACCAGCAGAGACAAGAGCTCCTACGAGCAGTACTTC. Residues: CATSRDKSSYEQYF.

The rearrangement uses TRBV27 and TRBJ1-6; 9 bases are shared with TRBD1. CDR1 and CDR2 from the germline V gene are MNHEY and SMNVEV (reference sequence). The CDR3 has 14 amino acids. The V and J ends lost 5 bases and 10 bases, in that order; junction bases with no gene match: 6. In DNA form, the CDR3 reads TGTGCCAGCAGTGGACAGGGGAAAGGCTCACCCCTCCACTTT. Translating it yields CASSGQGKGSPLHF.

This sequence joins TRBV6-5 and TRBJ1-2; no clear D gene. CDR1 MNHEY and CDR2 SVGAGI come from the germline V gene. Trimming took off 2 bases at V and 8 bases at J, with 12 bases between the two ends. The CDR3 runs 13 residues. The DNA for the CDR3 is TGTGCCAGCAGTTACAACCCCAGGTCGGGCTACACCTTC. Translated: CASSYNPRSGYTF.

This clone was recorded once. The V gene is TRBV30, the J gene TRBJ2-2, with D perhaps TRBD2 (5 bases). CDR1 and CDR2 (germline): GTSNPN, SVGIG (reference sequence). The V end lost 5 bases, the J end lost 6 bases, and 13 bases lay between the germline ends. This CDR3 spans 13 amino acids. As DNA, the CDR3 is TGTGCCTGGCGTCCACTCGGGGCCGGGGAGCTGTTTTTT. Translated: CAWRPLGAGELFF. Supplemented by reference TRBV30 and TRBJ2-2, the full variable domain reads SQTIHQWPATLVQPVGSPLSLECTVEGTSNPNLYWYRQAAGRGLQLLFYSVGIGQISSEVPQNLSASRPQDRQFILSSKKLLLSDSGFYLCAWRPLGAGELFFGEGSRLTVL.

The genes are TRBV18 and TRBJ1-4, with a weak D call TRBD1 (6 bases). CDR3 length: 20 amino acids. Germline V lookup: CDR1 KGHSH, CDR2 LQKENI. Trimming cost V 2 bases and J 0 bases, with 22 bases left between them. CDR3 sequence (DNA): TGTGCCAGCTCACCAACCATGACAGGCGGACTTAGCGCAACTAATGAAAAACTGTTTTTT. Its translation: CASSPTMTGGLSATNEKLFF.

V and J are TRBV5-1 and TRBJ1-3; possible D gene TRBD1, 5 bases. The V gene lost 3 bases and the J gene lost 4 bases, with 11 bases spanning the gap. CDR1 and CDR2 from the germline V gene are SGHRS and YFSETQ. The length of the CDR3 is 14 residues. The CDR3 spells CASSSSGYGNTIYF. The CDR3 nucleotides are TGCGCCAGCAGCTCCTCAGGGTACGGAAACACCATATATTTT. Based on the CDR3 plus reference TRBV5-1 and TRBJ1-3, the full variable domain is KAGVTQTPRYLIKTRGQQVTLSCSPISGHRSVSWYQQTPGQGLQFLFEYFSETQRNKGNFPGRFSGRQFSNSRSEMNVSTLELGDSALYLCASSSSGYGNTIYFGEGSWLTVV.

The gene calls are TRBV7-9 and TRBJ2-7; possibly TRBD2 for D (5 bases). Germline values: CDR1 SEHNR, CDR2 FQNEAQ (reference sequence). V gave up 5 bases and J gave up 12 bases, with 20 bases separating them. The CDR3 spans 13 residues. CDR3 nucleotides: TGTGCCAGCAGCCTCCTCGGGGAGAGCGAGGGGTACTTC. Residues: CASSLLGESEGYF.